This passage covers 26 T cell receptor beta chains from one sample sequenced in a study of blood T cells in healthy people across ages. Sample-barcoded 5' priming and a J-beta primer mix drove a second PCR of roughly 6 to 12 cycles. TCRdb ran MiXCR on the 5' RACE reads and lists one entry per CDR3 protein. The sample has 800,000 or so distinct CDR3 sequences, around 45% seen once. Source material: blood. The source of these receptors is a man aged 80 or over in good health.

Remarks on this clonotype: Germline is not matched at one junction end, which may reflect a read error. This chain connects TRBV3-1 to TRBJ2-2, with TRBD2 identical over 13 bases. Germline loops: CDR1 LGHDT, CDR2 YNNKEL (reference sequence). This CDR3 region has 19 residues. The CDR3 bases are TGTGCCAGCAGCCAACCGCGGGGGACTAGCGGGACGAACGCCGGGGAGCTGTTTTTT. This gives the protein CASSQPRGTSGTNAGELFF.

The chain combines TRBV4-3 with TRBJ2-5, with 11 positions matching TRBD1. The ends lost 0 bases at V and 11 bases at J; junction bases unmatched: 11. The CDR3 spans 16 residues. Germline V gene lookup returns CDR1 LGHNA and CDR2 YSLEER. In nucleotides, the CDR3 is TGCGCCAGCAGCCAAGATCGCGGACAGGGGGCAAATGAGCAGTACTTC. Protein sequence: CASSQDRGQGANEQYF.

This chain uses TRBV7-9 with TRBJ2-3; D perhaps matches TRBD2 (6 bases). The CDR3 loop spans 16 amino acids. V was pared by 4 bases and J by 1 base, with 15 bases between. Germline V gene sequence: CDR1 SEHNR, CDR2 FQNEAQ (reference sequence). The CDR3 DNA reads TGTGCCAGCAGCTCCCCTCTTCGCGGGGGCACAGATACGCAGTATTTT. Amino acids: CASSSPLRGGTDTQYF.

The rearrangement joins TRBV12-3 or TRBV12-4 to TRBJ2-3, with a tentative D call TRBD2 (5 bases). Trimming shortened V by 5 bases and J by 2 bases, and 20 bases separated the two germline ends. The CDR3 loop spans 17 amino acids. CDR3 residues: CASSREPSTRATDTQYF. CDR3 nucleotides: TGTGCCAGCAGTCGGGAACCTTCCACGAGGGCCACAGATACGCAGTATTTT.

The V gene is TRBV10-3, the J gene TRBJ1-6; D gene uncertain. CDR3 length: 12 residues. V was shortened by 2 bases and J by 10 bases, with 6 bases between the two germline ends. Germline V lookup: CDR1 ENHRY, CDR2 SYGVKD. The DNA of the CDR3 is TGTGCCATCAGTGAGGAACGGTCACCCCTCCACTTT. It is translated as CAISEERSPLHF.

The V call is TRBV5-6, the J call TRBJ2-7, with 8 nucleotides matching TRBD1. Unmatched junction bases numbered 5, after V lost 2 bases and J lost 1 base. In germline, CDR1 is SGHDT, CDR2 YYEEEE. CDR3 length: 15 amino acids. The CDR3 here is CASSFRDRPSYEQYF. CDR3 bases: TGTGCCAGCAGCTTCCGGGACAGGCCTTCCTACGAGCAGTACTTC. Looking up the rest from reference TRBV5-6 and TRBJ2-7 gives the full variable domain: DAGVTQSPTHLIKTRGQQVTLRCSPKSGHDTVSWYQQALGQGPQFIFQYYEEEERQRGNFPDRFSGHQFPNYSSELNVNALLLGDSALYLCASSFRDRPSYEQYFGPGTRLTVT.

CDR3 DNA sequence: TGTGCCAGCAGCCGCCCGAGCGGGGGAAGGAATGAGCAGTTCTTC. Translation gives CASSRPSGGRNEQFF. V and J are TRBV7-2 and TRBJ2-1; 8 bases are shared with TRBD2. The CDR3 contains 15 residues. Germline CDR1 is SGHTA and CDR2 is FQGNSA. V lost 5 bases and J lost 7; bases outside the gene matches: 10.

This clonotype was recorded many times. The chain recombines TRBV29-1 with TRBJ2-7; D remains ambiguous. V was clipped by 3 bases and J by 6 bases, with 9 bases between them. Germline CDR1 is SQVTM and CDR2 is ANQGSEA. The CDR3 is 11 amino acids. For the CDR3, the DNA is TGCAGCGTTGAGTGGCTTCGCGAGCAGTACTTC. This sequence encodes CSVEWLREQYF.

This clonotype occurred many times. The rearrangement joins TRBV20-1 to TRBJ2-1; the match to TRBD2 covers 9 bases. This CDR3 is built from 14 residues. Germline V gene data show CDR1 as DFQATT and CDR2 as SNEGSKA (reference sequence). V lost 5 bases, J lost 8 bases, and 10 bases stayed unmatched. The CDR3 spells CSAQRAGGFDEQFF. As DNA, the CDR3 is TGCAGTGCTCAACGAGCGGGAGGCTTCGATGAGCAGTTCTTC.

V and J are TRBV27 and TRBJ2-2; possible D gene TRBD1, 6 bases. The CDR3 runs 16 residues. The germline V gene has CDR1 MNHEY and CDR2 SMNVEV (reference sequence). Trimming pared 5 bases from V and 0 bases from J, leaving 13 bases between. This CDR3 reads CASSPWTEPNTGELFF. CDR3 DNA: TGTGCCAGCAGTCCATGGACAGAACCGAACACCGGGGAGCTGTTTTTT.

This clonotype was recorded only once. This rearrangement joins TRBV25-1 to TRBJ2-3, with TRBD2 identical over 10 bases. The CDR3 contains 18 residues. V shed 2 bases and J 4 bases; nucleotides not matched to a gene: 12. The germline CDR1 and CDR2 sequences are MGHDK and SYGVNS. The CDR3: CASSELGASGSVADTQYF. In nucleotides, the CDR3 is TGTGCCAGCAGTGAACTTGGAGCTAGCGGGAGTGTTGCAGATACGCAGTATTTT.

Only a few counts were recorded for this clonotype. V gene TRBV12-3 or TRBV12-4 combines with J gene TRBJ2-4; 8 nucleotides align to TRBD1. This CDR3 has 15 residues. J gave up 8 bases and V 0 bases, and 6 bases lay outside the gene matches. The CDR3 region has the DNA TGTGCCAGCAGTTTAGCGCAGGGGGCGTATGACATTCAGTACTTC. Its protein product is CASSLAQGAYDIQYF.

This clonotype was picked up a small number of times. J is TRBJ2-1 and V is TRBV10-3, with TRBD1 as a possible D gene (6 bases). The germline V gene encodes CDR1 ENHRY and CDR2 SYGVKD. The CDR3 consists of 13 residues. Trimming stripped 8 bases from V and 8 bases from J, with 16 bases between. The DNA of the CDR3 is TGTGCCATCTCATCAGGGGTCGGGGATGAGCAGTTCTTC. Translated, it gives CAISSGVGDEQFF.

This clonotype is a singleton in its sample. CDR3 DNA: TGTGCCAGCAGCTTAGGGGCCGGGATGAGCAATCAGCCCCAGCATTTT. Its protein is CASSLGAGMSNQPQHF. This sequence joins TRBV7-8 and TRBJ1-5; the D is unclear. The CDR3 length is 16 residues. V lost 1 base to trimming and J lost 1 base, with 11 bases between them. Germline CDR1 reads SGHVS; CDR2 reads FQNEAQ.

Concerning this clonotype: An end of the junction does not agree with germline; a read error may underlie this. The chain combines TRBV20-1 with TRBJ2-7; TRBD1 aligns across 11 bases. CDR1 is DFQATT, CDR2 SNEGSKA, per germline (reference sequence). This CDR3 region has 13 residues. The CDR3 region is CRARGTGGYEQYF. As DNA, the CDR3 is TGCAGGGCTAGAGGGACAGGGGGCTACGAGCAGTACTTC.

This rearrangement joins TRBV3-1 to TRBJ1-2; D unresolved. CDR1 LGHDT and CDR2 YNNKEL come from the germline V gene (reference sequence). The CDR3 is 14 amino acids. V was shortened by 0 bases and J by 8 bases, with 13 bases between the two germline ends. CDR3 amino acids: CASSQDLWGGGYTF. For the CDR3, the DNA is TGTGCCAGCAGCCAAGATTTATGGGGTGGCGGCTACACCTTC.

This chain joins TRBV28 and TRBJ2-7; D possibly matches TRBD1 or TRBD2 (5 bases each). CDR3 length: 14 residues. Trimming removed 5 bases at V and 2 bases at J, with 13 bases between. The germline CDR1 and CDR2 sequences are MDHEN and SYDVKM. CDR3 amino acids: CASSQPGTPYEQYF. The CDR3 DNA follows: TGTGCCAGCAGTCAACCCGGGACCCCCTACGAGCAGTACTTC.

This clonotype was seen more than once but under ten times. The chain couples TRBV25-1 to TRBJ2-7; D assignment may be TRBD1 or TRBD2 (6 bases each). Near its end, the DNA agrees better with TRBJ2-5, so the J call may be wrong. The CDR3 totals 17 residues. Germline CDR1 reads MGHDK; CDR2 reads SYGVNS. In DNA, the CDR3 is TGTGCCAGCAGCCAAAAGGGGGTAGGGCTGACTAGGGAGACCCAGTACTTC. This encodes CASSQKGVGLTRETQYF.

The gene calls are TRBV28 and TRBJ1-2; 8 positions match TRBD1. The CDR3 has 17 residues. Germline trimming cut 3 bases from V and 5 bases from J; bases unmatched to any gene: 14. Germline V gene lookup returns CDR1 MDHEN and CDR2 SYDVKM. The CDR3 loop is CASSFFGGTGERYGYTF. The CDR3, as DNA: TGTGCCAGCAGTTTTTTCGGGGGGACAGGAGAGAGATATGGCTACACCTTC.

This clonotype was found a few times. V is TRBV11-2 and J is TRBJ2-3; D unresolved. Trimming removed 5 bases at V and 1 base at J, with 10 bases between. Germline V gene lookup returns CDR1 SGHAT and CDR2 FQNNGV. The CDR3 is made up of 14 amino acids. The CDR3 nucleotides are TGTGCCAGCAGCGGATTAAGAGGCACAGATACGCAGTATTTT. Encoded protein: CASSGLRGTDTQYF.

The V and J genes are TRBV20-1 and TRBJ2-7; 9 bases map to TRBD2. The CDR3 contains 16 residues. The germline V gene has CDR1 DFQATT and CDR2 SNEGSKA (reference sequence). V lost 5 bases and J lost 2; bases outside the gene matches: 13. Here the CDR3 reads CSAGLGSSGRPYEQYF. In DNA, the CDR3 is TGCAGTGCTGGCCTAGGTAGTAGCGGGAGACCCTACGAGCAGTACTTC.

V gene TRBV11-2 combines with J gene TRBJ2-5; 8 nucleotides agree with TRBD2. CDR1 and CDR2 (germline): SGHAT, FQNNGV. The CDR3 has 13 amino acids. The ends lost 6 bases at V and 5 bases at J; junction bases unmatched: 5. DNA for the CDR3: TGTGCCAGCAGATACCGGGGGGGGGAGACCCAGTACTTC. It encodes CASRYRGGETQYF.

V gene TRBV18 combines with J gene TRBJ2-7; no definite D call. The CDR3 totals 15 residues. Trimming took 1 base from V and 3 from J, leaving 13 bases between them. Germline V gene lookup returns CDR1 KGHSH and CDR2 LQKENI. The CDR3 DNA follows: TGTGCCAGCTCACCACGTAAACAGAGAGACTACGAGCAGTACTTC. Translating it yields CASSPRKQRDYEQYF.

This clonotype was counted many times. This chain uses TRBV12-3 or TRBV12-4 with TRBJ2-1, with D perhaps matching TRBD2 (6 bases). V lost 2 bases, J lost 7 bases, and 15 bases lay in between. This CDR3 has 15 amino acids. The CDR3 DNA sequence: TGTGCCAGCAGTTTATACGGGAGCCTTGGGAATGAGCAGTTCTTC. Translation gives CASSLYGSLGNEQFF.

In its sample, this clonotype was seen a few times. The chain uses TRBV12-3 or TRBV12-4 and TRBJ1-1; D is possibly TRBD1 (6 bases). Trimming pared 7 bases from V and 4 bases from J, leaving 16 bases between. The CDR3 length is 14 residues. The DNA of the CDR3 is TGTGCCAGCACCAATCAGGGGTACGGCACTGAAGCTTTCTTT. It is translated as CASTNQGYGTEAFF.

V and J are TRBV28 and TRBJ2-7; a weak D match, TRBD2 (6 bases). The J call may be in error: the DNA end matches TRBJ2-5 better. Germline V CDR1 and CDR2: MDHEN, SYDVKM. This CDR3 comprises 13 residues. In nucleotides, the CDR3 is TGTGCCAGCAGTGTTGGGAGGATGGAGACCCAGTACTTC. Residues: CASSVGRMETQYF.